This T cell receptor (beta chain) is drawn from a study of TIL therapy for anti-PD-1-resistant metastatic lung cancer. Study-level background: Patients then received nivolumab; progressors got lymphodepletion, TIL and IL-2. Median patient age was almost 55, ranging about 38-80 years. Study observations and caveats: Infused TIL clonotypes partially replaced the baseline blood repertoire, then decayed over months.

A word on this clone: Its specificity is unknown.

The immunoSEQ assay was v3. Generated by immunoSEQ multiplex PCR, the TCRdb table keeps only in-frame clones and is missing some. The data show 50,000 to 70,000 clones, 55% to 70% seen once. V dropped 2 bases and J dropped 8 bases, with 17 bases sitting between them. Germline V gene lookup returns CDR1 SGDLS and CDR2 YYNGEE. The CDR3 extends over 15 amino acids. Time point reported: pre-treatment sample, taken before nivolumab and TIL therapy. The input for sequencing was blood, taken at baseline. J is TRBJ2-4 and V is TRBV9; D perhaps matches TRBD1 (6 bases). The sequence derives from a person aged 25-85 years with non-small cell lung cancer. The CDR3 DNA sequence: TGTGCCAGCAGCGTCACCTCTGTACAGGGTGACATTCAGTACTTC. It translates to CASSVTSVQGDIQYF.